Listed below are T cell receptor beta chains from one sample, sequenced in a study of cytomegalovirus exposure and HLA in healthy donors. This table comes from immunoSEQ multiplex PCR, and its TCRdb copy is limited to in-frame clones, with some not included. The repertoire consists of some 230,000 clones, with approximately 90% occurring once and the leading ten covering 1% to 1.2%. What was sequenced was PBMCs. Source of these receptors: a woman aged 18-29 years in good health and CMV-seronegative. The conserved cysteine and the conserved F or W are not part of the CDR3 here. Where a row states a size, it is once, few, many or the class of an expanded clone; other rows omit it.

j_gene,abundance,v_gene,CDR3aa
TRBJ2-7,.,TRBV5-1,ASSLEGSDRGSYEQY
TRBJ2-7,.,TRBV28,ASSLVRTGWTYEQY
TRBJ2-4,.,TRBV7-8,ASRTVAKNIQY
TRBJ2-6,.,TRBV19,ASSTTSGAGANVLT
TRBJ1-3,.,TRBV6-5,ASMIGTRGNTIY
TRBJ1-5,.,TRBV27,ASSSQVSNQPQH
TRBJ1-2,.,TRBV5-1,ASSPPTSNYGYT
TRBJ1-1,.,TRBV5-1,ASSLVGSNTEAF
TRBJ2-1,.,TRBV6-5,ASNWAGGNNEQF
TRBJ2-7,.,TRBV11-1,ASSLDAGTYEQY
TRBJ2-7,.,TRBV5-1,ASSSTSGSQNEQY
TRBJ2-1,.,TRBV9,ASSSQGIGYNEQF
TRBJ2-1,.,TRBV9,ASSVSVRGSYNEQF
TRBJ2-7,.,TRBV5-6,ASSLEGYYEQY
TRBJ1-2,.,TRBV4-2,ASSLGQGDNGYT
TRBJ2-7,.,TRBV9,ASSVEAIADYEQY
TRBJ2-7,.,TRBV28,ASSQAGSSYEQY
TRBJ2-1,.,TRBV28,ASSFGGGEQF
TRBJ2-2,.,TRBV30,AWSVRLFGRNTGELF
TRBJ2-7,.,TRBV27,ASSSGLRLYEQY
TRBJ2-7,.,TRBV21-1,ASSKPQTSLKGGYEQY
TRBJ1-2,.,TRBV11-2,ASSFEAGGGGYT
TRBJ2-1,.,TRBV11-2,ASSLVRGQGIHEQF
TRBJ1-5,.,TRBV27,ASSLTMGQGNILNQPQH
TRBJ2-1,.,TRBV11-2,ASSLDGYNEQF
TRBJ2-1,.,TRBV7-9,ASSFSGRSGEQF
TRBJ1-2,.,TRBV9,ASSVRPTVSTDGYT
TRBJ1-2,once,TRBV6-1,ASSEAAGRNGYT
TRBJ2-1,.,TRBV15,ATSLGTSNEQF
TRBJ1-2,.,TRBV6-5,ASSYSTEPYGYT
TRBJ2-3,.,TRBV7-8,ASSMTQQYTDTQY
TRBJ2-5,.,TRBV2,ASTPLTRETQY
TRBJ2-7,.,TRBV30,AWSVGDSTIY
TRBJ1-2,.,TRBV5-1,ASSLLQGYGYT
TRBJ2-5,.,TRBV10-3,AIEAGAGETQY
TRBJ1-3,.,TRBV11-2,ASSLLPARGTGNTIY
TRBJ1-4,once,TRBV19,ASSPLVGAEKLF
TRBJ1-2,.,TRBV6-5,ASSRQGTGYT
TRBJ2-5,.,TRBV5-5,ASSATGLNQETQY
TRBJ2-2,.,TRBV29-1,SVSKTSFTGELF
TRBJ2-2,.,TRBV5-1,ASSFELAYTGELF
TRBJ1-2,.,TRBV6-1,ASSDQAAGDGYT
TRBJ1-2,.,TRBV7-6,ASSLLTESYT
TRBJ2-3,.,TRBV2,ASSVLAGGTDTQY
TRBJ2-3,once,TRBV4-2,ASSPKIAGTSGRPTDTQY
TRBJ2-7,few,TRBV19,ASTLGQGAPYEQY
TRBJ1-5,.,TRBV6-1,ASSAREDQPQH
TRBJ2-7,.,TRBV4-1,ASSQASESSGFYEQY
TRBJ2-1,.,TRBV11-3,ASSLGEGSYNEQF
TRBJ2-3,once,TRBV9,ASSERGAWTGGVLLSEDTQY
TRBJ1-1,once,TRBV28,ASSVQGIMAEAF
TRBJ1-1,.,TRBV30,AWSQEQDTEAF
TRBJ2-6,.,TRBV28,ASKVRGGANVLT
TRBJ2-1,.,TRBV4-1,ASSQSPLTSTNEQF
TRBJ2-7,.,TRBV28,ASSFSTDISYEQY
TRBJ2-7,.,TRBV10-1,ASSEEPSSEQY
TRBJ1-4,.,TRBV30,AWSVSAGVLEKLF
TRBJ1-2,.,TRBV5-1,ASSFILRPPRDYGYT